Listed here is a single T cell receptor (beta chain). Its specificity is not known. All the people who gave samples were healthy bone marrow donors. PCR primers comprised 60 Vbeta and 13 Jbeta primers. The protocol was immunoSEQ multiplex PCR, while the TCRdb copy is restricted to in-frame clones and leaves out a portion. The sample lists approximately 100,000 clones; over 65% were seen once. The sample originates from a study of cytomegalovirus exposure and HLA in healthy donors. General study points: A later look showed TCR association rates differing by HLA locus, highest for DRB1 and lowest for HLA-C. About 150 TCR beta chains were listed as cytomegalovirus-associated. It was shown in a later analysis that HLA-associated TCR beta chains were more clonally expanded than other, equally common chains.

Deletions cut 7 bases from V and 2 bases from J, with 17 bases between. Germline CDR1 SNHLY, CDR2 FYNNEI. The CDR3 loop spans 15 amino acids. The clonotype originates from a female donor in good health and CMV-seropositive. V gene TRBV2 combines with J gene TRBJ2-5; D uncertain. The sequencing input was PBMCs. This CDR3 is CASTAMRIRQETQYF. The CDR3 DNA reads TGTGCCAGCACCGCTATGCGAATTCGGCAAGAGACCCAGTACTTC.